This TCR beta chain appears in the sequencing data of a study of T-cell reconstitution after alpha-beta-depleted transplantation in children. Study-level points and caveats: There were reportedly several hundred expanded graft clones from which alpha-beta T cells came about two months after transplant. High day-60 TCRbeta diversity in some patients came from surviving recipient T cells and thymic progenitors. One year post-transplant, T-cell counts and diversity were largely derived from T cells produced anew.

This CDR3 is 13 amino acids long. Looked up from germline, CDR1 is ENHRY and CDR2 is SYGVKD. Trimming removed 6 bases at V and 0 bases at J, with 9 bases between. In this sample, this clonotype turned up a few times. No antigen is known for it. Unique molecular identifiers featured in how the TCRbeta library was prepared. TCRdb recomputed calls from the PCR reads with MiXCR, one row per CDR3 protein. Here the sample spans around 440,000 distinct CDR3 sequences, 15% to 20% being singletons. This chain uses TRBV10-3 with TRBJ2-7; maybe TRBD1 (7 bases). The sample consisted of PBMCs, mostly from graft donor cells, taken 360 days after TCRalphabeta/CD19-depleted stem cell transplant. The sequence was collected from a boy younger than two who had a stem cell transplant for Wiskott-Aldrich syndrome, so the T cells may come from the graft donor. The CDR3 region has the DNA TGTGCCATCAGGCGGGACAGCTCCTACGAGCAGTACTTC. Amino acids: CAIRRDSSYEQYF.